Included here is one T cell receptor (beta chain) sequence, with context. The sample comes from a study of T cell changes during pregnancy in multiple sclerosis. Trimming stripped 7 bases from V and 6 bases from J, with 16 bases between. The CDR3 totals 13 residues. Germline-derived CDR1 and CDR2 are LNHDA and SQIVND (reference sequence). Here immunoSEQ multiplex PCR was the method, and the copy in TCRdb shows in-frame clones only, minus some. The table shows 50,000 to 65,000 clones, with roughly nine tenths occurring only once. This TCR derives from a female donor with multiple sclerosis, enrolled in a pregnancy study. This chain joins TRBV19 and TRBJ2-7; the D gene is possibly TRBD1 (6 bases). The sequenced sample was CD4+ T cells from peripheral blood mononuclear cells, obtained in the third trimester of pregnancy. CDR3: CASKGQGLGEQYF. The CDR3 bases are TGTGCCAGTAAGGGGCAGGGGCTGGGCGAGCAGTACTTC.